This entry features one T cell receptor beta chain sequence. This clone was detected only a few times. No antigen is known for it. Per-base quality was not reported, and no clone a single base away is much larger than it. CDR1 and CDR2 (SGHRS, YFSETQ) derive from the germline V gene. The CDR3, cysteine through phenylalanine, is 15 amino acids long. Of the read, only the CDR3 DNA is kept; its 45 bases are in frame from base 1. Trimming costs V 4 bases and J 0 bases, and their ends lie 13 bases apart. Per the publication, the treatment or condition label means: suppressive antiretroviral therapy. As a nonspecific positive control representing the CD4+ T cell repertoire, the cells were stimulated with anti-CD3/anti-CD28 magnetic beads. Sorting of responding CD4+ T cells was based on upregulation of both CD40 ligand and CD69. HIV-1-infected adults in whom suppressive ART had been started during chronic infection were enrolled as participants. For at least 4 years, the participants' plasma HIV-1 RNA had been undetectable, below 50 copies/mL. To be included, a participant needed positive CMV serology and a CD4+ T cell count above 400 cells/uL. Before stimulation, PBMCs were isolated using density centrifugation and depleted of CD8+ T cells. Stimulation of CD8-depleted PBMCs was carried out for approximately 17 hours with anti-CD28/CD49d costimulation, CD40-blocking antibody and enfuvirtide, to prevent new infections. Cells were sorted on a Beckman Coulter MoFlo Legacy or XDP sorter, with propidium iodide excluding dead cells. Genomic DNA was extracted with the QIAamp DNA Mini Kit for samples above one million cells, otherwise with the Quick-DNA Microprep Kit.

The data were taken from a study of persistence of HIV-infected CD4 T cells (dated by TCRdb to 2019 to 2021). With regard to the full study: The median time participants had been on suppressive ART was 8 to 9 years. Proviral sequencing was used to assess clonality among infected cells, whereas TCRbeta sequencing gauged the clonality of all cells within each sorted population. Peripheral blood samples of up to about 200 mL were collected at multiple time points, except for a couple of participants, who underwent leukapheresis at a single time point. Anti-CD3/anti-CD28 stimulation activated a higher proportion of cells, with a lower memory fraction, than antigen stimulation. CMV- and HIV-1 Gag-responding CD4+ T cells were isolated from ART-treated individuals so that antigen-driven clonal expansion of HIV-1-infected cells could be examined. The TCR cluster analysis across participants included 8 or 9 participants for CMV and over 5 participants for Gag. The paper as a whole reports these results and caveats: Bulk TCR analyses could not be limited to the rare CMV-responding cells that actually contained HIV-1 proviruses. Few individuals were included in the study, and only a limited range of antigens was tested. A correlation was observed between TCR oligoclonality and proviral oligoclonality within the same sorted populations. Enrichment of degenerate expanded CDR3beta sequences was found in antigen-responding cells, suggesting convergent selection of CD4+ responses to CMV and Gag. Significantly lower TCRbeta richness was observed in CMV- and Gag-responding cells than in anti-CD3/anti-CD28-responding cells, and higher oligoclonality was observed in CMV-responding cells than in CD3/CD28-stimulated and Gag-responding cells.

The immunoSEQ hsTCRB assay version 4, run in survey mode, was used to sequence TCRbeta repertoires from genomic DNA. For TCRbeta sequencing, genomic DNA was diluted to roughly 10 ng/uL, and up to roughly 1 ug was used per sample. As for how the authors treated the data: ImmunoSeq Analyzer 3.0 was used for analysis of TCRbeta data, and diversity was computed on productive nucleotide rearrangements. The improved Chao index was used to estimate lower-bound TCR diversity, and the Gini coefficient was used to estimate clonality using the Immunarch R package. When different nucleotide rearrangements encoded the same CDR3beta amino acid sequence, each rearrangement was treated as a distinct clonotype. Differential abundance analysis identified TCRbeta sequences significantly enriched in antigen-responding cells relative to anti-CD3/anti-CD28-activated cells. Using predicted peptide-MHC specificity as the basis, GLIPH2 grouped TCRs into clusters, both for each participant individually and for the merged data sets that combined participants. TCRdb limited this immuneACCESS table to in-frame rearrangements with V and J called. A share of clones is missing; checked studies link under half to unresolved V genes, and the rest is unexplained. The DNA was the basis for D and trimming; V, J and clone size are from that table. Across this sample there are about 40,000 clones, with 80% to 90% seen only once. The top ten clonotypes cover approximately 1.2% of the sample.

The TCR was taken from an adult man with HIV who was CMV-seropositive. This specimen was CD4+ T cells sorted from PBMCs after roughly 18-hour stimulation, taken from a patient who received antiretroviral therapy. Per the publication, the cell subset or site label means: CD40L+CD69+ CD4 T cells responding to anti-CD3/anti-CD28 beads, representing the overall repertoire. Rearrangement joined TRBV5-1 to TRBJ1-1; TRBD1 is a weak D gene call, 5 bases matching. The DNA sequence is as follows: TGCGCCAGCAGCCTTACACAGGTCCTGAACACTGAAGCTTTCTTT. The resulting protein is CASSLTQVLNTEAFF.